The TCR beta chain under discussion was sequenced for a study of shared clonotypes between healthy human individuals. Study as a whole: The study drew on a couple of women and three men aged 18 to 49 as donors.

Whole-study findings and limits: It was observed that about 5% of naive CD4 clonotypes were shared across a few donors.

Trimming removed 2 bases from V and 3 bases from J; junction bases left unmatched: 10. Germline V gene sequence: CDR1 PRHDT, CDR2 FYEKMQ (reference sequence). The CDR3 covers 18 residues. Deep level was the assay's run setting. The repertoire was sequenced with immunoSEQ multiplex PCR; TCRdb's copy has only in-frame clones and lacks some. The sample holds approximately 2.4 million clones, 95% seen once. Comment on this clone: Its antigen is unknown.

This receptor was identified in a man between 18 and 35 years old in good health. This chain joins TRBV13 and TRBJ2-1; TRBD1 matches at 10 bases. Sequencing was done on a sample of naive CD4+ T cells sorted from blood. Subset: CD45RA+ positively selected. The DNA for the CDR3 is TGTGCCAGCAGCTTATACCCTGGGACAGGGGCCCTCTACAATGAGCAGTTCTTC. This sequence encodes CASSLYPGTGALYNEQFF.